This entry concerns a single TCR beta chain. Produced via immunoSEQ multiplex PCR; TCRdb's table is partial and in-frame only. Seen here are 90,000 to 130,000 clones, about 80% observed once, and the top ten hold approximately 7%. This specimen comes from a study of control samples from healthy donors and cancer patients. The source of this sequence is a man aged 18-30 years in good health. Material for sequencing was blood.

Here the CDR3 reads CASSDAHVGQGASEAFF. DNA for the CDR3: TGTGCCAGCAGTGACGCCCACGTGGGACAGGGGGCCTCTGAAGCTTTCTTT. The chain carries TRBV25-1 and TRBJ1-1; 12 bases match TRBD1. Germline loops: CDR1 MGHDK, CDR2 SYGVNS. V was pared by 3 bases and J by 6 bases, with 11 bases of the junction left unmatched. CDR3 size: 17 residues.